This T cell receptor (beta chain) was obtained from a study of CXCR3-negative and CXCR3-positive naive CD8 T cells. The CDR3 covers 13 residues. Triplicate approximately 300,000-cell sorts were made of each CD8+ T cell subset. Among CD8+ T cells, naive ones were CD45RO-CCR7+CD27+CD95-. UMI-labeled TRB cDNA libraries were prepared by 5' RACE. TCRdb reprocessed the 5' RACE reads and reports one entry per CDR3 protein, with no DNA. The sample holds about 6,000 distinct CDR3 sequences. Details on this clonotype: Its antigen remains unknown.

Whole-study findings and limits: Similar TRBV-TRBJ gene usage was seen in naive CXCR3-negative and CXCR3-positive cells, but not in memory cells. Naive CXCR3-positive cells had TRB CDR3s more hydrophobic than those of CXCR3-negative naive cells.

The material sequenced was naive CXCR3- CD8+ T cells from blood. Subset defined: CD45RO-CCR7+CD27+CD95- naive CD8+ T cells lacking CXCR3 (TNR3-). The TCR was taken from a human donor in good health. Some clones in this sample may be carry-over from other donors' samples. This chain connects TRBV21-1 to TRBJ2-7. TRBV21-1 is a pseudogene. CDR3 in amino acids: CASSKECTYEQYF.